Given below is one T cell receptor beta chain in context. Its antigen is unidentified. This entry belongs to a study of blood T cells in healthy people across ages. Germline lookup yields CDR1 SGHRS and CDR2 YFSETQ. The CDR3 is 16 amino acids. With 2 bases clipped from V and 7 bases from J, the junction kept 14 bases outside the gene matches. Next came a second PCR, run for roughly 7 to 12 cycles, which used a sample-barcoded 5' primer along with a J-beta primer mix. Each CDR3 protein gets one entry after TCRdb re-called the 5' RACE reads with MiXCR. The sample holds more than 650,000 distinct CDR3 sequences, about 55% seen once. Whole-study findings and limits: Naive and antigen-experienced cells could not be conclusively compared, given unsorted PBMCs. Across the age range, TCR beta diversity per million T cells fell in a roughly linear way.

Sequencing input: blood. The sequence was collected from a man older than 75 in good health. The chain has TRBV5-1 and TRBJ2-7, with 8 bases aligning to TRBD2. CDR3 nucleotides: TGCGCCAGCAGCTTCAAAACTAGCGGCCTCTACAATGAGCAGTACTTC. This codes for CASSFKTSGLYNEQYF. Full variable domain (remainder filled in from reference TRBV5-1 and TRBJ2-7): KAGVTQTPRYLIKTRGQQVTLSCSPISGHRSVSWYQQTPGQGLQFLFEYFSETQRNKGNFPGRFSGRQFSNSRSEMNVSTLELGDSALYLCASSFKTSGLYNEQYFGPGTRLTVT.